The 26 T cell receptor beta chains below were found in one sample sequenced in a study of T-cell reconstitution after alpha-beta-depleted transplantation in children. The TCRbeta library was prepared with unique molecular identifiers. MiXCR was run by TCRdb on the PCR reads, yielding one entry per CDR3 protein. Of hundreds of thousands of distinct CDR3 sequences detected, approximately 19% appear once; the ten largest clones hold 35% to 50%. The specimen comprised PBMCs, mostly from graft donor cells, sampled 360 days after TCRalphabeta/CD19-depleted stem cell transplant. The receptors were gathered from a male patient aged 2 to 9 who had a stem cell transplant for acute lymphoblastic leukemia, so the T cells may come from the graft donor.

There are many counts of this clonotype. The chain is built from TRBV12-3 or TRBV12-4 and TRBJ2-3; D is tentatively TRBD1 or TRBD2 (5 bases each). The length of the CDR3 is 16 residues. V lost 3 bases and J lost 1, with 14 bases in between. This chain's CDR3 is CASSFEGIQGTDTQYF. The CDR3 DNA reads as TGTGCCAGCAGTTTCGAGGGGATACAGGGCACAGATACGCAGTATTTT.

The V and J genes are TRBV7-8 and TRBJ2-1; a possible D gene is TRBD2 (6 bases). Germline V gives CDR1 SGHVS, CDR2 FQNEAQ. V lost 8 bases, J lost 5 bases, and 10 bases lay in between. CDR3 length: 12 residues. CDR3 nucleotides: TGTGCCAGCGCCTGGGAGGACAATGAGCAGTTCTTC. Protein product: CASAWEDNEQFF.

This chain connects TRBV29-1 to TRBJ1-2, with D possibly matching TRBD1 (6 bases). CDR1 is SQVTM, CDR2 ANQGSEA, per germline. Trimming removed 8 bases from V and 3 bases from J, with 10 bases in between. The CDR3 length is 11 residues. CDR3 coding DNA: TGCAGCTTCAACAGGGACTATGGCTACACCTTC. This translates into CSFNRDYGYTF.

This clonotype was detected a few times. V and J are TRBV10-3 and TRBJ1-2; tentatively, D is TRBD1 (6 bases). Germline V gene sequence: CDR1 ENHRY, CDR2 SYGVKD. The CDR3 runs to 15 residues. Trimming pared 3 bases from V and 6 bases from J, leaving 17 bases between. CDR3 in amino acids: CAISDRGAGADGYTF. DNA of the CDR3: TGTGCCATCAGTGACCGGGGGGCAGGGGCCGATGGCTACACCTTC.

The V gene is TRBV20-1, the J gene TRBJ2-7, with 8 bases matching TRBD1. The trim removed 3 bases at V and 6 bases at J, leaving 10 bases unmatched. CDR1 and CDR2 from the germline V gene are DFQATT and SNEGSKA (reference sequence). The CDR3 consists of 14 residues. The CDR3 nucleotides are TGCAGTGCTAGTTCAGGGGGCGCGAGAGGCGAGCAGTACTTC. Translation: CSASSGGARGEQYF.

The chain links TRBV13 to TRBJ2-7; D is ambiguous. CDR1 is PRHDT and CDR2 is FYEKMQ in the germline V gene (reference sequence). CDR3 length: 13 amino acids. Between the trimmed V and J ends, which lost 2 bases and 5 bases, there was a span of 10 bases. CDR3 residues: CASSLLGFNEQYF. The CDR3 nucleotides are TGTGCCAGCAGCTTACTGGGATTCAACGAGCAGTACTTC.

The V and J genes are TRBV4-2 and TRBJ2-7, with 7 bases fitting TRBD1. This CDR3 region has 16 residues. J was trimmed by 2 bases and V by 0 bases; bases with no gene match: 7. Germline V CDR1 and CDR2: LGHNA, YNFKEQ. As DNA, the CDR3 is TGTGCCAGCAGCCAAGATAACCCCCAGGGGGCCTACGAGCAGTACTTC. It yields the protein CASSQDNPQGAYEQYF.

The gene calls are TRBV29-1 and TRBJ2-7; tentatively, D is TRBD1 or TRBD2 (5 bases each). Trimming left V 5 bases short and J 2 bases short, with 13 bases between. This CDR3 has 13 amino acids. The V gene's germline CDR1 is SQVTM and CDR2 ANQGSEA. CDR3 bases: TGCAGCGTTTTTACCGGGGCTACCTACGAGCAGTACTTC. It translates to CSVFTGATYEQYF.

The chain is built from TRBV12-3 or TRBV12-4 and TRBJ2-7, with 10 bases aligning to TRBD1. This CDR3 contains 15 residues. Trimming at V came to 3 bases and at J to 3 bases, leaving 5 bases not matched to a gene. The chain's CDR3 is CASSFKTGGGYEQYF. As DNA, the CDR3 is TGTGCCAGCAGTTTCAAGACAGGGGGCGGCTACGAGCAGTACTTC.

This clonotype turned up a few times. The chain links TRBV5-1 to TRBJ2-3; 7 nucleotides align to TRBD1. This CDR3 has 16 amino acids. Germline V gene data show CDR1 as SGHRS and CDR2 as YFSETQ. V dropped 5 bases and J dropped 1; count of bases not matched to a gene: 10. The CDR3 DNA is TGCGCCAGCAGTGCAGGGGGTGGCCTTGGCACAGATACGCAGTATTTT. Its protein product is CASSAGGGLGTDTQYF.

This clonotype has just a few counts. The rearrangement uses TRBV2 and TRBJ2-7, with 9 bases fitting TRBD1. J lost 5 bases, V lost 9 bases, and 5 bases had no gene match. From germline, CDR1 is SNHLY and CDR2 FYNNEI. The CDR3 sequence is 12 residues long. The CDR3: CARGQGIDEQYF. The CDR3 DNA sequence: TGTGCCAGGGGACAGGGTATAGACGAGCAGTACTTC.

In its sample, this clonotype was seen a few times. The gene calls are TRBV5-1 and TRBJ1-3; D perhaps matches TRBD1 (6 bases). The germline CDR1 and CDR2 sequences are SGHRS and YFSETQ. The V and J ends lost 0 bases and 10 bases respectively, with 11 bases between them. This CDR3 contains 13 residues. The CDR3 region is CASSLEQGPTIYF. The CDR3 bases are TGCGCCAGCAGCTTGGAACAGGGACCGACCATATATTTT.

This clonotype came up a few times. The chain carries TRBV11-2 and TRBJ2-3; 10 bases are shared with TRBD1. Germline CDR1 reads SGHAT; CDR2 reads FQNNGV. Losses at the gene ends were 5 bases for V and 1 base for J; bases not matched to a gene: 12. This CDR3 has 18 residues. The CDR3 nucleotides are TGTGCCAGCAGCCTTGGGACAGGGGCCCTCTCCGGCACAGATACGCAGTATTTT. Translation gives CASSLGTGALSGTDTQYF.

The CDR3 here is CASSSQAGATQYF. The DNA of the CDR3 is TGTGCCAGCAGTTCGCAAGCGGGGGCTACGCAGTATTTT. V gene TRBV12-3 or TRBV12-4 combines with J gene TRBJ2-3; 8 positions match TRBD2. There are 13 residues in the CDR3. J was trimmed by 8 bases and V by 4 bases; bases with no gene match: 5.

This clonotype was counted a few times. The V call is TRBV30, the J call TRBJ2-7; D remains ambiguous. The length of the CDR3 is 12 residues. V gave up 2 bases and J gave up 1 base, with 6 bases separating them. Germline values: CDR1 GTSNPN, CDR2 SVGIG (reference sequence). The CDR3 nucleotides read TGTGCCTGGAGTTTCGGGTCCTACGAGCAGTACTTC. This gives the protein CAWSFGSYEQYF.

This chain uses TRBV20-1 with TRBJ2-2; D is possibly TRBD2 (5 bases). Deletions cut 6 bases from V and 0 bases from J, with 14 bases between. The CDR3 spans 15 residues. The germline gives CDR1 DFQATT, CDR2 SNEGSKA (reference sequence). CDR3 sequence: CSALVAGTNTGELFF. DNA of the CDR3: TGCAGTGCCCTAGTGGCGGGCACGAACACCGGGGAGCTGTTTTTT.

The gene calls are TRBV7-1 and TRBJ1-1; D is uncertain. TRBV7-1 is designated an ORF whose function remains uncertain. V lost 3 bases and J lost 7, with 9 bases in between. There are 12 residues in the CDR3. The CDR3 spells CASSSETFEAFF. For the CDR3, the DNA is TGTGCCAGCAGCTCCGAAACCTTTGAAGCTTTCTTT.

This clonotype showed up many times. The chain links TRBV20-1 to TRBJ2-2; D is unclear. Per the germline V gene, CDR1 is DFQATT and CDR2 is SNEGSKA (reference sequence). Trimming cost V 2 bases and J 6 bases, with 4 bases left between them. This CDR3 has 11 residues. CDR3 DNA sequence: TGCAGTGCTAGAAGGTCCGGGGAGCTGTTTTTT. Translating it yields CSARRSGELFF.

This sequence joins TRBV9 and TRBJ1-1, with 7 bases that match TRBD1. Looked up from germline, CDR1 is SGDLS and CDR2 is YYNGEE. This CDR3 comprises 13 residues. V dropped 0 bases and J dropped 8; count of bases not matched to a gene: 4. CDR3 sequence reads: CASSVGKQGEAFF. The CDR3 nucleotides are TGTGCCAGCAGCGTAGGTAAACAGGGGGAAGCTTTCTTT.

This chain uses TRBV11-2 with TRBJ2-3; D call uncertain. CDR3 length: 15 amino acids. Per germline, CDR1 SGHAT and CDR2 FQNNGV. V lost 2 bases and J 4 bases, leaving 13 bases between the germline ends. CDR3 DNA sequence: TGTGCCAGCAGCTTATTAGGAAGTTACGCAGATACGCAGTATTTT. It specifies CASSLLGSYADTQYF.

This clonotype has just a few counts. The chain joins TRBV27 to TRBJ2-5; D may match TRBD1 or TRBD2 (6 bases each). This CDR3 contains 15 residues. Per germline, CDR1 MNHEY and CDR2 SMNVEV (reference sequence). Trimming removed 2 bases at V and 3 bases at J, with 13 bases between. The CDR3 is CASSLRGEPEETQYF. The CDR3 DNA reads TGTGCCAGCAGTTTAAGGGGGGAACCCGAAGAGACCCAGTACTTC.

J is TRBJ2-4 and V is TRBV15; no reliable D call. The CDR3 spans 15 residues. The V and J ends lost 0 bases and 5 bases respectively, with 11 bases between them. Germline CDR1 reads LNHNV; CDR2 reads YYDKDF (reference sequence). The CDR3 loop reads CATSRDQGWENIQYF. Written as DNA, the CDR3 is TGTGCCACCAGCAGAGATCAAGGGTGGGAAAACATTCAGTACTTC.

The rearrangement links TRBV7-8 to TRBJ1-1; D is unclear. V lost 4 bases, J lost 6 bases, and 15 bases lay in between. Germline CDR1 SGHVS, CDR2 FQNEAQ. The CDR3 is 14 amino acids. The CDR3: CASSSRAGGAEAFF. The CDR3 bases are TGTGCCAGCAGCTCCCGGGCCGGCGGAGCTGAAGCTTTCTTT.

In its sample, this clonotype was seen a few times. The V and J genes are TRBV5-1 and TRBJ2-5; perhaps TRBD2 as D (6 bases). The CDR3 runs 15 residues. V was trimmed by 5 bases and J by 1 base, leaving 15 bases between them. Looked up from germline, CDR1 is SGHRS and CDR2 is YFSETQ. CDR3 amino acids: CASRSGDFLQETQYF. The DNA for the CDR3 is TGCGCCAGCAGAAGTGGGGACTTCCTCCAAGAGACCCAGTACTTC.

This clonotype was seen a handful of times. The genes are TRBV3-1 and TRBJ1-1; no firm D call. CDR3 length equals 15 residues. Per germline, CDR1 LGHDT and CDR2 YNNKEL (reference sequence). Trimming took 0 bases from V and 0 from J, leaving 8 bases between them. This CDR3 reads CASSQDFPLNTEAFF. CDR3 nucleotide sequence: TGTGCCAGCAGCCAAGATTTCCCCCTGAACACTGAAGCTTTCTTT. Full variable domain (outside the CDR3, taken from reference TRBV3-1 and TRBJ1-1): DTAVSQTPKYLVTQMGNDKSIKCEQNLGHDTMYWYKQDSKKFLKIMFSYNNKELIINETVPNRFSPKSPDKAHLNLHINSLELGDSAVYFCASSQDFPLNTEAFFGQGTRLTVV.

This clonotype was detected a few times. The chain links TRBV12-3 or TRBV12-4 to TRBJ1-2; TRBD1 matches at 7 bases. The CDR3 loop spans 14 amino acids. Trimming removed 4 bases from V and 0 bases from J; junction bases left unmatched: 2. CDR3 sequence (DNA): TGTGCCAGCAGTTCGACAGGGTCTAACTATGGCTACACCTTC. Protein sequence: CASSSTGSNYGYTF.